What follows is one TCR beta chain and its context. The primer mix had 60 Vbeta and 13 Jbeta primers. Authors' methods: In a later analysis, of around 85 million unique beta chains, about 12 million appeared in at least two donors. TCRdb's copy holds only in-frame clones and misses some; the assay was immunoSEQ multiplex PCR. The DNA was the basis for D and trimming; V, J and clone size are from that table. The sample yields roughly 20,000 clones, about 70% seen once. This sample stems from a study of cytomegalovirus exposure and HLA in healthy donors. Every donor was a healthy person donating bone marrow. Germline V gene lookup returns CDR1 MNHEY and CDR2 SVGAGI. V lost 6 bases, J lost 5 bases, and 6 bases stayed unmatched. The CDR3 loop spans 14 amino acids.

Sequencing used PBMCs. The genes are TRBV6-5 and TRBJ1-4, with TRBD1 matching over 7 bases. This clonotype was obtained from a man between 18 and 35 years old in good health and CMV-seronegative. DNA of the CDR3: TGTGCCAGCAGGCCGACAGGGACCAATGAAAAACTGTTTTTT. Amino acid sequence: CASRPTGTNEKLFF.